Below, 2 T cell receptor beta chains from the same sample are listed, as sequenced in a study of cytomegalovirus exposure and HLA in healthy donors. PCR employed 60 Vbeta and 13 Jbeta primers. Using immunoSEQ multiplex PCR, the repertoire was profiled, and TCRdb retains in-frame clones only, with some absent. The sample shows about 99,000 clones, around 73% of them seen only once. The specimen sequenced was PBMCs. These receptors originate from a woman aged 40 to 50 in good health and CMV-seronegative.

The chain recombines TRBV11-3 with TRBJ2-1; 10 bases align to TRBD2. CDR3 size: 15 residues. With V trimmed by 5 bases and J by 3 bases, 4 bases remained unmatched. CDR1 is SGHNT, CDR2 YENEEA, per germline. Here the CDR3 reads CASSPGTSVYNEQFF. The CDR3 coding sequence is TGTGCCAGCAGCCCCGGGACTAGCGTCTACAATGAGCAGTTCTTC.

The chain carries TRBV5-1 and TRBJ2-2; 11 nucleotides agree with TRBD2. There are 15 residues in the CDR3. V dropped 5 bases and J dropped 3; count of bases not matched to a gene: 3. Germline assignment: CDR1 SGHRS and CDR2 YFSETQ. The CDR3 DNA sequence: TGCGCCAGCAGGGGGACTAGCGGTGACACCGGGGAGCTGTTTTTT. Translation: CASRGTSGDTGELFF.